The 20 T cell receptor beta chains listed next were all sequenced from one sample in a study of cytomegalovirus exposure and HLA in healthy donors. With 60 Vbeta and 13 Jbeta primers, the PCR was carried out. Libraries were prepared by immunoSEQ multiplex PCR; TCRdb keeps only in-frame clonotypes and omits some of them. The profile shows 80,000 to 100,000 clones, around 77% of them singletons. The sample comprised PBMCs. Receptor source: a man aged 25 to 45 in good health and CMV-seronegative.

This clone has only a few counts. The genes are TRBV6-1 and TRBJ2-1; 10 bases agree with TRBD2. The CDR3 length is 13 residues. The germline V gene has CDR1 MNHNS and CDR2 SASEGT. V trimming: 7 bases; J trimming: 10 bases; junction bases outside the gene matches: 7. CDR3 in DNA: TGTGCCAGCACCCTAGCGGGAGCTAGCGAGCAGTTCTTC. Translated, it gives CASTLAGASEQFF.

The genes are TRBV5-4 and TRBJ2-2; possible D gene TRBD2, 6 bases. The V end lost 3 bases, the J end lost 7 bases, and 16 bases lay between the germline ends. CDR3 length equals 15 residues. Germline V gives CDR1 SGHNT, CDR2 YYREEE (reference sequence). The CDR3 DNA is TGTGCCAGCAGCTACCACGGAGGGGTTATCGGGGAGCTGTTTTTT. As protein: CASSYHGGVIGELFF.

The sample holds one count of this clone. The CDR3 reads CASSLGGQVSTDTQYF. CDR3 bases: TGCGCCAGCAGCTTGGGGGGACAGGTTAGCACAGATACGCAGTATTTT. This chain uses TRBV5-1 with TRBJ2-3, with 8 bases lining up with TRBD1. Trimming cost V 0 bases and J 0 bases; bases outside gene matches: 3. The CDR3 runs to 16 residues. Germline assignment: CDR1 SGHRS and CDR2 YFSETQ.

The V and J genes are TRBV30 and TRBJ2-7; D not certain. The CDR3 contains 15 residues. Per germline, CDR1 GTSNPN and CDR2 SVGIG (reference sequence). V was trimmed by 0 bases and J by 2 bases, leaving 14 bases between them. CDR3 sequence: CAWSVRGRSPYEQYF. The CDR3 nucleotides read TGTGCCTGGAGTGTACGCGGCAGAAGTCCCTACGAGCAGTACTTC.

The chain uses TRBV14 and TRBJ1-1, with D unclear. V lost 4 bases and J 0 bases, leaving 24 bases between the germline ends. Germline CDR1 reads SGHDN; CDR2 reads FVKESK. This CDR3 has 19 residues. CDR3 region: CASSPSTGGVRLMNTEAFF. DNA for the CDR3: TGTGCCAGCAGCCCTAGCACCGGAGGTGTAAGACTCATGAACACTGAAGCTTTCTTT. Drawing the rest from reference TRBV14 and TRBJ1-1, the complete variable domain is EAGVTQFPSHSVIEKGQTVTLRCDPISGHDNLYWYRRVMGKEIKFLLHFVKESKQDESGMPNNRFLAERTGGTYSTLKVQPAELEDSGVYFCASSPSTGGVRLMNTEAFFGQGTRLTVV.

The genes are TRBV15 and TRBJ2-7; tentative D call: TRBD1 (6 bases). There are 13 residues in the CDR3. Trimming left V 1 base short and J 4 bases short, with 8 bases between. In germline, CDR1 is LNHNV, CDR2 YYDKDF (reference sequence). CDR3 bases: TGTGCCACCAGCAGAGGGACAGAGTACGAGCAGTACTTC. Protein product: CATSRGTEYEQYF.

The table lists this clone with a count of one. V usage is TRBV5-1 and J usage is TRBJ1-1; 10 positions match TRBD1. After removal of 3 bases from V and 7 bases from J, the junction contained 3 bases not matched to a gene. CDR1 is SGHRS and CDR2 is YFSETQ in the germline V gene. This CDR3 contains 13 residues. The CDR3 loop is CASSYRDRGEAFF. Written as DNA, the CDR3 is TGCGCCAGCAGCTACCGGGACAGGGGTGAAGCTTTCTTT.

This clone was recorded a few times. The chain couples TRBV11-2 to TRBJ1-1; 7 nucleotides match TRBD1. Trimming at V came to 3 bases and at J to 0 bases, leaving 7 bases not matched to a gene. Germline loops: CDR1 SGHAT, CDR2 FQNNGV. This CDR3 has 16 amino acids. This CDR3 reads CASSLRTGYMNTEAFF. CDR3 nucleotides: TGTGCCAGCAGCTTGAGGACAGGTTATATGAACACTGAAGCTTTCTTT.

This clone has more than one count but fewer than ten. The J gene is TRBJ2-7, the V gene TRBV4-2, with D tentatively TRBD1 (5 bases). The germline V gene has CDR1 LGHNA and CDR2 YNFKEQ. V was clipped by 0 bases and J by 6 bases, with 12 bases between them. The CDR3 sequence is 14 residues long. CDR3: CASSQDHGGAEQYF. The CDR3 coding sequence is TGTGCCAGCAGCCAAGATCACGGTGGGGCCGAGCAGTACTTC.

J is TRBJ1-2 and V is TRBV27; D unclear. V dropped 7 bases and J dropped 5 bases, with 20 bases sitting between them. Germline V gene lookup returns CDR1 MNHEY and CDR2 SMNVEV (reference sequence). CDR3 length: 15 amino acids. CDR3 loop: CASTRSAGSEYGYTF. In DNA, the CDR3 is TGTGCCAGCACCCGCTCCGCCGGTTCCGAGTATGGCTACACCTTC.

This clone turned up a few times. V usage is TRBV25-1 and J usage is TRBJ2-2; no firm D call. The CDR3 sequence is 12 residues long. Looked up from germline, CDR1 is MGHDK and CDR2 is SYGVNS. V was clipped by 7 bases and J by 3 bases, with 6 bases between them. The CDR3: CASTADTGELFF. The CDR3, as DNA: TGTGCCAGCACGGCGGACACCGGGGAGCTGTTTTTT.

This chain links TRBV7-3 with TRBJ1-1, with 11 bases lining up with TRBD1. This CDR3 spans 14 amino acids. With V trimmed by 5 bases and J by 4 bases, 3 bases remained unmatched. Germline CDR1 reads SGHTA; CDR2 reads FQGTGA. CDR3 coding DNA: TGTGCCAGCAGCGCCGGGACAGGGGGCACTGAAGCTTTCTTT. It is translated as CASSAGTGGTEAFF.

The V and J genes are TRBV15 and TRBJ2-2; 7 bases are shared with TRBD1. In germline, CDR1 is LNHNV, CDR2 YYDKDF (reference sequence). V lost 6 bases, J lost 3 bases, and 4 bases stayed unmatched. The CDR3 extends over 14 amino acids. The CDR3 here is CATRNRGYTGELFF. Here the CDR3 DNA reads TGTGCCACCAGAAACAGGGGTTACACCGGGGAGCTGTTTTTT.

This clone was observed a few times. This rearrangement joins TRBV18 to TRBJ2-5; 12 bases are a match to TRBD2. The germline gives CDR1 KGHSH, CDR2 LQKENI. The junction had 3 bases not matched to a gene; V was cut back by 2 bases and J by 2 bases. CDR3 length: 16 amino acids. The chain's CDR3 is CASSPGLAGLQETQYF. The CDR3 DNA follows: TGTGCCAGCTCACCAGGACTAGCGGGGCTTCAAGAGACCCAGTACTTC.

The rearrangement joins TRBV11-3 to TRBJ2-6, with 12 bases fitting TRBD1. The CDR3 is 17 residues long. After removal of 8 bases from V and 0 bases from J, the junction contained 5 bases not matched to a gene. The germline V gene has CDR1 SGHNT and CDR2 YENEEA. DNA for the CDR3: TGTGCCAGCGGGACAGGGGGCAGTCACTCTGGGGCCAACGTCCTGACTTTC. It encodes CASGTGGSHSGANVLTF.

This clone is medium-sized within its sample. The rearrangement joins TRBV2 to TRBJ2-1, with 9 bases fitting TRBD2. V was clipped by 5 bases and J by 2 bases; unmatched bases: 10. The V gene's germline CDR1 is SNHLY and CDR2 FYNNEI. The CDR3 is made up of 17 amino acids. The CDR3 protein is CASSPTLAGVPYNEQFF. The CDR3 region has the DNA TGTGCCAGCAGTCCCACCTTAGCGGGAGTACCCTACAATGAGCAGTTCTTC. The full variable domain, its missing parts supplied by reference TRBV2 and TRBJ2-1, is EPEVTQTPSHQVTQMGQEVILRCVPISNHLYFYWYRQILGQKVEFLVSFYNNEISEKSEIFDDQFSVERPDGSNFTLKIRSTKLEDSAMYFCASSPTLAGVPYNEQFFGPGTRLTVL.

In DNA form, the CDR3 reads TGCGCCAGCAGCTTGGAAGCCGCCTACAATGAGCAGTTCTTC. Encoded protein: CASSLEAAYNEQFF. The gene calls are TRBV5-1 and TRBJ2-1; D gene uncertain. The germline gives CDR1 SGHRS, CDR2 YFSETQ. This CDR3 comprises 14 residues. V lost 0 bases and J lost 2, with 6 bases in between.

There are a few counts of this clone. This chain uses TRBV11-2 with TRBJ2-5; possible D gene TRBD1, 6 bases. The end of the DNA is better explained by TRBJ2-7, so the J call may be wrong. This CDR3 comprises 16 residues. The germline V gene has CDR1 SGHAT and CDR2 FQNNGV. The CDR3: CASSPLQGPRHYEQYF. DNA for the CDR3: TGTGCCAGCAGCCCTCTACAGGGCCCCAGACACTACGAGCAGTACTTC.

The J gene is TRBJ2-4, the V gene TRBV28, with 7 bases fitting TRBD1. Germline CDR1 and CDR2: MDHEN and SYDVKM. The CDR3 has 19 residues. The ends lost 6 bases at V and 0 bases at J; junction bases unmatched: 17. CDR3: CASSVFGTEISLAKNIQYF. CDR3 nucleotides: TGTGCCAGCAGCGTGTTCGGGACAGAGATTTCCCTAGCCAAAAACATTCAGTACTTC.

The J gene is TRBJ2-7, the V gene TRBV5-1, with 7 bases aligning to TRBD1. With V trimmed by 4 bases and J by 3 bases, 4 bases remained unmatched. The CDR3 extends over 13 amino acids. Germline V CDR1 and CDR2: SGHRS, YFSETQ. CDR3 loop: CASSTGQYYEQYF. In DNA form, the CDR3 reads TGCGCCAGCAGCACGGGACAGTACTACGAGCAGTACTTC.